One T cell receptor (beta chain) is described in this entry. This record belongs to a study of cytomegalovirus exposure and HLA in healthy donors. Profiled with immunoSEQ multiplex PCR; TCRdb holds only in-frame clones, not every one. The sample records some 98,000 clones, roughly 87% being singletons. The source of this sequence is a man younger than 35 in good health and CMV-seropositive. Sequenced: PBMCs.

CDR3 protein: CASSLRQGPQPQHF. CDR3 nucleotide sequence: TGTGCCAGCAGTTTACGACAGGGACCACAGCCCCAGCATTTT. This chain uses TRBV27 with TRBJ1-5; TRBD1 agrees at 7 bases. The CDR3 has 14 amino acids. From germline, CDR1 is MNHEY and CDR2 SMNVEV (reference sequence). Trimming removed 2 bases from V and 7 bases from J; junction bases left unmatched: 5.